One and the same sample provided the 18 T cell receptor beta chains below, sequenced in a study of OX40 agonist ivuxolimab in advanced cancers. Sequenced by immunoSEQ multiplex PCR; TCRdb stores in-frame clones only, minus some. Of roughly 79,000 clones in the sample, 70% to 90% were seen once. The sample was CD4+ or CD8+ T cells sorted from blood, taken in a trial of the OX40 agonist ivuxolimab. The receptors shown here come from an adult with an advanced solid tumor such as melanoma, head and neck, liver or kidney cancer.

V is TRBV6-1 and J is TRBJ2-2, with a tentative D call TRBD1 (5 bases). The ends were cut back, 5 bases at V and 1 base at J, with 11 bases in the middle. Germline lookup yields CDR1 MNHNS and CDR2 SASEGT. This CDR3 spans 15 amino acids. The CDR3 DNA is TGTGCCAGCAGTATACAAAGGGGGAACACCGGGGAGCTGTTTTTT. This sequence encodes CASSIQRGNTGELFF.

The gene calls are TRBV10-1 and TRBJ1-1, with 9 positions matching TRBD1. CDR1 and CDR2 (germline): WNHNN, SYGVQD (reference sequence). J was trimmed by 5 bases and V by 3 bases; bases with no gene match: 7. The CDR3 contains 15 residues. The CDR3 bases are TGCGCCAGCAGTGAATTAGGACAGGGGAGAACTGAAGCTTTCTTT. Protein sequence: CASSELGQGRTEAFF.

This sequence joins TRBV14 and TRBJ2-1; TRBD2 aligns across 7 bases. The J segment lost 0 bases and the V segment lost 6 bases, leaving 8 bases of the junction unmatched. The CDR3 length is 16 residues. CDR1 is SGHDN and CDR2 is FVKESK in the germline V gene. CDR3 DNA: TGTGCCAGCAGTCCGGACCAGCGGGGCTCCTACAATGAGCAGTTCTTC. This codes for CASSPDQRGSYNEQFF.

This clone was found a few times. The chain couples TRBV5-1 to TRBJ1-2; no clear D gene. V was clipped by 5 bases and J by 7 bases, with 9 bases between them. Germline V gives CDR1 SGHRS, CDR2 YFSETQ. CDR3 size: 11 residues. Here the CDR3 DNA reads TGCGCCAGCAGGGAAGCGGGTGGCTACACCTTC. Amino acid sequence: CASREAGGYTF. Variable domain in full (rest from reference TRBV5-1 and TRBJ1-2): KAGVTQTPRYLIKTRGQQVTLSCSPISGHRSVSWYQQTPGQGLQFLFEYFSETQRNKGNFPGRFSGRQFSNSRSEMNVSTLELGDSALYLCASREAGGYTFGSGTRLTVV.

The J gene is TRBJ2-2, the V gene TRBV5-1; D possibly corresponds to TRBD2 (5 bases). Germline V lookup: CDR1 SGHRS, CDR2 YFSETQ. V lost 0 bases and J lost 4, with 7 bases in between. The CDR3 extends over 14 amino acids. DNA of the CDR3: TGCGCCAGCAGCTTGGCCGGGGTCACCGGGGAGCTGTTTTTT. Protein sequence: CASSLAGVTGELFF.

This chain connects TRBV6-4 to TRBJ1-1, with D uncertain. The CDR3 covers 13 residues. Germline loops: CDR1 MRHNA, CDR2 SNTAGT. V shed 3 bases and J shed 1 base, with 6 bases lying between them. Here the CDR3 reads CASSDQTNTEAFF. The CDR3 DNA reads TGTGCCAGCAGTGATCAGACGAACACTGAAGCTTTCTTT.

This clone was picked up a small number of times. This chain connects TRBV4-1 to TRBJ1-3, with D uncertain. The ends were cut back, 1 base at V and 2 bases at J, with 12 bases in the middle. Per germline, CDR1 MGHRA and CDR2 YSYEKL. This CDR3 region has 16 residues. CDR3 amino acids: CASSQAATLAGNTIYF. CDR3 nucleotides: TGCGCCAGCAGCCAAGCCGCCACCCTGGCTGGAAACACCATATATTTT.

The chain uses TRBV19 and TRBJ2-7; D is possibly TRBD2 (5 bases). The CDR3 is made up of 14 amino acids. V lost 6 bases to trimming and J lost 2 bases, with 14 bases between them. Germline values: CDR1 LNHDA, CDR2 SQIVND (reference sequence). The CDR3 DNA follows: TGTGCCAGTAGGGGAGTGGAAAGGCCCTACGAGCAGTACTTC. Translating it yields CASRGVERPYEQYF.

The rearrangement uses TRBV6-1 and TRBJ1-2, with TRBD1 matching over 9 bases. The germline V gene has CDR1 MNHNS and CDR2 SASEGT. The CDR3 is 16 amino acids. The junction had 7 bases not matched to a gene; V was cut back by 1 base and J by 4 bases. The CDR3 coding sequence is TGTGCCAGCAGTGAAGTGGGGACAGGGAGTATCTATGGCTACACCTTC. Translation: CASSEVGTGSIYGYTF.

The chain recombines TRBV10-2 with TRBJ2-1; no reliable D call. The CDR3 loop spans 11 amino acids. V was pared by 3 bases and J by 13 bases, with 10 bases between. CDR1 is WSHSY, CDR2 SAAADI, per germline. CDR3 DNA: TGCGCCAGCAGTGAAGGGCAGTTTCAGTTCTTC. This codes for CASSEGQFQFF.

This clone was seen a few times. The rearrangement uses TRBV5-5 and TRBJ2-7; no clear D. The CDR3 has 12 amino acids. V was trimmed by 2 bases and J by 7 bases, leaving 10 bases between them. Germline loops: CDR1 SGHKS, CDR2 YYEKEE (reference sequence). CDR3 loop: CASSFPGWEQYF. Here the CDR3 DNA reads TGTGCCAGCAGCTTTCCCGGTTGGGAGCAGTACTTC.

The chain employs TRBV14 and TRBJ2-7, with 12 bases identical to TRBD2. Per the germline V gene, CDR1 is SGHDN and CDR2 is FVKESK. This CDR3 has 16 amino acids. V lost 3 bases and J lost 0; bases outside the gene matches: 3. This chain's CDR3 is CASSQGLAGHSYEQYF. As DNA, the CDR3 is TGTGCCAGCAGCCAGGGACTAGCGGGCCACTCCTACGAGCAGTACTTC.

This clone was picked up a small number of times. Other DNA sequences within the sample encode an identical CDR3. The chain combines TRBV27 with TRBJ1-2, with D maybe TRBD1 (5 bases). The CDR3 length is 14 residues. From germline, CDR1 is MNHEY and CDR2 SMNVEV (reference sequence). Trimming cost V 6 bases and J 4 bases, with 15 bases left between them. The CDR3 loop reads CASSPRGHLYGYTF. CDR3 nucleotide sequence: TGTGCCAGCAGCCCTAGAGGACACCTCTATGGCTACACCTTC.

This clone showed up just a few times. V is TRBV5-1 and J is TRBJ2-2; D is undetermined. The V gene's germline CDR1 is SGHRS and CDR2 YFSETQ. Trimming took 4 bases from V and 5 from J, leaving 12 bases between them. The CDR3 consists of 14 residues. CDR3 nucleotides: TGCGCCAGCAGCATGGTTCAAGGGACCGGGGAGCTGTTTTTT. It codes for CASSMVQGTGELFF.

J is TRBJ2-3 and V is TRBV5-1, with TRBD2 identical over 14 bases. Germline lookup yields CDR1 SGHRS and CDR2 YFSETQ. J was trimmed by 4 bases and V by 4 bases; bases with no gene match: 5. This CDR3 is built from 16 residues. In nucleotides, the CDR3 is TGCGCCAGCAGCGGGGGACTAGCGGGAGTCTCAGATACGCAGTATTTT. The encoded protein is CASSGGLAGVSDTQYF.

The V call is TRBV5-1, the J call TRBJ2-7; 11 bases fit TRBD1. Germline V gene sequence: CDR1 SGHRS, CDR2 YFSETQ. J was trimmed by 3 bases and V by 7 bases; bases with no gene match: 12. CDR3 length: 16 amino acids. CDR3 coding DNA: TGCGCCAGCCGGCCGGCAAACGGGACAGGGGGCTACGAGCAGTACTTC. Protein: CASRPANGTGGYEQYF.

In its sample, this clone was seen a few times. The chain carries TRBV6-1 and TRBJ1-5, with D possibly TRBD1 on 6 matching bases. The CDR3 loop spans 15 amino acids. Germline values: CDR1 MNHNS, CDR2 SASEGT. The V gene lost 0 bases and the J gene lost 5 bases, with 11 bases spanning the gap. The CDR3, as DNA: TGTGCCAGCAGTGAAGCGAGCGGGGGGCATCAGCCCCAGCATTTT. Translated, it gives CASSEASGGHQPQHF.

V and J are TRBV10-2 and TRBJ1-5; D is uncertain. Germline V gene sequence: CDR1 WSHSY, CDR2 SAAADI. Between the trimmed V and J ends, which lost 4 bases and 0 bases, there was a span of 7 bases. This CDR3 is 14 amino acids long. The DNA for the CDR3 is TGCGCCAGCAGTGGACTCTATAGCAATCAGCCCCAGCATTTT. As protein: CASSGLYSNQPQHF.